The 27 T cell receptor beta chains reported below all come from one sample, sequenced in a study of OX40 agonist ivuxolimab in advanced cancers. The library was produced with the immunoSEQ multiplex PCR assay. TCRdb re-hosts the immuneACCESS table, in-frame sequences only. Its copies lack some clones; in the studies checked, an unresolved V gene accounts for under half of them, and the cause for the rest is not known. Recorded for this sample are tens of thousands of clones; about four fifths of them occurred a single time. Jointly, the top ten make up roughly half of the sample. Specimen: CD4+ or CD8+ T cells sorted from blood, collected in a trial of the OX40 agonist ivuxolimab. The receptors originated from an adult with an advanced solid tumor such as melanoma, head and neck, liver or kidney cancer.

The CDR3: CASSPLMTGELFF. DNA for the CDR3: TGTGCCAGCAGCCCCCTTATGACCGGGGAGCTGTTTTTT. The rearrangement links TRBV16 to TRBJ2-2; D gene unclear. This CDR3 is 13 amino acids long. V lost 4 bases, J lost 5 bases, and 8 bases lay in between. From germline, CDR1 is KGHSY and CDR2 FQNENV.

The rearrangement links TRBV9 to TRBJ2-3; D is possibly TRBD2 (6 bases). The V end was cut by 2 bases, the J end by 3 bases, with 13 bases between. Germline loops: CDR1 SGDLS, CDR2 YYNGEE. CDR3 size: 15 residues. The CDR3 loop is CASSVGGFGTDTQYF. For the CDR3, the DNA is TGTGCCAGCAGCGTCGGAGGGTTCGGGACAGATACGCAGTATTTT.

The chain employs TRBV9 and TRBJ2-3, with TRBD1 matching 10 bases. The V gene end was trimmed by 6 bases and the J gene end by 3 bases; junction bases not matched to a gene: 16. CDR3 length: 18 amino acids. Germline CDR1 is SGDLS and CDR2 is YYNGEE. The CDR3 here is CASTQREFGTGVTDTQYF. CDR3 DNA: TGTGCCAGCACTCAAAGGGAGTTTGGGACAGGGGTAACAGATACGCAGTATTTT.

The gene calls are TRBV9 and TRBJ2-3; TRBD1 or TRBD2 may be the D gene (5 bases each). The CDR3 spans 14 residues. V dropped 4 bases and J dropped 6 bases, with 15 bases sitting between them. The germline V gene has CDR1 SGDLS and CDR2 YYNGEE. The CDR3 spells CASSTEQWGDTQYF. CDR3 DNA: TGTGCCAGCAGCACAGAACAGTGGGGGGATACGCAGTATTTT.

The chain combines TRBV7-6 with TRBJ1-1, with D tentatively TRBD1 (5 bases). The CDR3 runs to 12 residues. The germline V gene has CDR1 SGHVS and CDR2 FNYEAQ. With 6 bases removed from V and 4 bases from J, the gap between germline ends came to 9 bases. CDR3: CASRGDLTEAFF. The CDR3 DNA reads TGTGCCAGCAGGGGGGATCTCACTGAAGCTTTCTTT. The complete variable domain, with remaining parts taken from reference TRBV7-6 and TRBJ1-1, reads GAGVSQSPRYKVTKRGQDVALRCDPISGHVSLYWYRQALGQGPEFLTYFNYEAQQDKSGLPNDRFSAERPEGSISTLTIQRTEQRDSAMYRCASRGDLTEAFFGQGTRLTVV.

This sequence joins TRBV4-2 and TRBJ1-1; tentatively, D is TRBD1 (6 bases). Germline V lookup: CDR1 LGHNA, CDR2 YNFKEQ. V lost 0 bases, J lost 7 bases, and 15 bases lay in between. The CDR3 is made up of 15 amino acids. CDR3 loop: CASSQEGGLSGEAFF. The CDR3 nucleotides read TGTGCCAGCAGCCAAGAGGGGGGCCTAAGTGGTGAAGCTTTCTTT.

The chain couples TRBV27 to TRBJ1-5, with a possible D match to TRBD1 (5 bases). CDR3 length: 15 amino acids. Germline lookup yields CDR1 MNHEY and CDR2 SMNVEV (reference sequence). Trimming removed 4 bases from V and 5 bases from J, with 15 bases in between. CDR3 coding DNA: TGTGCCAGCAGTTACGCAGGGAGGCCCCATCAGCCCCAGCATTTT. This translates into CASSYAGRPHQPQHF.

The CDR3 DNA sequence: TGCGCCAGCAGCCAAGATCGAGGCGGCGCCTACGAGCAGTACTTC. It codes for CASSQDRGGAYEQYF. The rearrangement joins TRBV4-1 to TRBJ2-7; D unresolved. This CDR3 is 15 amino acids long. Germline CDR1 and CDR2: MGHRA and YSYEKL. Deletions cut 0 bases from V and 2 bases from J, with 11 bases between.

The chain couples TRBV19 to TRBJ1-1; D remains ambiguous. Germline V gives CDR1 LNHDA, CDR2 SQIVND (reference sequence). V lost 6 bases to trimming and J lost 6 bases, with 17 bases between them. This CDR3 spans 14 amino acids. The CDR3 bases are TGTGCCAGTAGACAAAGCGCAGGAGGATCTGAAGCTTTCTTT. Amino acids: CASRQSAGGSEAFF.

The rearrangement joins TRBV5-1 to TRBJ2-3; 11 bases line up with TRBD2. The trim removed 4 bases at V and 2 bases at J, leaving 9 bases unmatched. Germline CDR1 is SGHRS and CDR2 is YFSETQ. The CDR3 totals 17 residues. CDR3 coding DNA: TGCGCCAGCAGCATAGGGGCTAGCGGGGGGTTCACAGATACGCAGTATTTT. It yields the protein CASSIGASGGFTDTQYF.

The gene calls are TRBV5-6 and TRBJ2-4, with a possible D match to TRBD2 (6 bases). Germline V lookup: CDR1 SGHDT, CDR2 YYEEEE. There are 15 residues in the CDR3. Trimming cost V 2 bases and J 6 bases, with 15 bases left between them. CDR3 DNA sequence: TGTGCCAGCAGCTTCGGAGGGGCCTTCACAAACATTCAGTACTTC. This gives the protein CASSFGGAFTNIQYF.

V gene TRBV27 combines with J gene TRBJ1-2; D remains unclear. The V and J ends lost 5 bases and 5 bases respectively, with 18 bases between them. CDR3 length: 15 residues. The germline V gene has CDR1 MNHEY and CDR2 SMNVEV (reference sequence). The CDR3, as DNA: TGTGCCAGCAGTCCCGCTCGGACGGTCATTTATGGCTACACCTTC. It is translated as CASSPARTVIYGYTF.

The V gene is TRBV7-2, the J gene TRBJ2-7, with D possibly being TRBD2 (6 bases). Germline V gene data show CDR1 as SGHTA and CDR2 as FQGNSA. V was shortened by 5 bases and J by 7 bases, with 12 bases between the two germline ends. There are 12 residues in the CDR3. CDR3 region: CASSRLGWEQYF. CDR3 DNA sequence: TGTGCCAGCAGCCGACTAGGGTGGGAGCAGTACTTC.

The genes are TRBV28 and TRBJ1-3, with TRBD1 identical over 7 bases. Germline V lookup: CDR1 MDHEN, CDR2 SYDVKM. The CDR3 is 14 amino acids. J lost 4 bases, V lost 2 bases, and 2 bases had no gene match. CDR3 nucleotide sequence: TGTGCCAGCAGTTTAAACAGGGGCGGAAACACCATATATTTT. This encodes CASSLNRGGNTIYF.

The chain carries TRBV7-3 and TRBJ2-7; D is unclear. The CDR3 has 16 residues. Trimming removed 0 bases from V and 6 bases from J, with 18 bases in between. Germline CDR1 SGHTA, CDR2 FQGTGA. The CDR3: CASSLTGHGGHSEQYF. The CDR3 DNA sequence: TGTGCCAGCAGCTTAACAGGTCACGGCGGCCACAGCGAGCAGTACTTC. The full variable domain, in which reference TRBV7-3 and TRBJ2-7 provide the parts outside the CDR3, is GAGVSQTPSNKVTEKGKYVELRCDPISGHTALYWYRQSLGQGPEFLIYFQGTGAADDSGLPNDRFFAVRPEGSVSTLKIQRTERGDSAVYLCASSLTGHGGHSEQYFGPGTRLTVT.

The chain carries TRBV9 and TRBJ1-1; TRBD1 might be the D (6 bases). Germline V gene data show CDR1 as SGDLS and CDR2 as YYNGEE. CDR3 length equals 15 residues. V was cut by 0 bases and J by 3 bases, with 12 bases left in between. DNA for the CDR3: TGTGCCAGCAGCGTAGAGGGGGATGGGGACACTGAAGCTTTCTTT. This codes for CASSVEGDGDTEAFF.

CDR3 sequence: CASSLRGEQFF. CDR3 DNA: TGCGCCAGCAGCTTGCGAGGTGAGCAGTTCTTC. The chain recombines TRBV5-1 with TRBJ2-1; D ambiguous. The germline V gene encodes CDR1 SGHRS and CDR2 YFSETQ. The CDR3 runs to 11 residues. Trimming stripped 1 base from V and 9 bases from J, with 5 bases between.

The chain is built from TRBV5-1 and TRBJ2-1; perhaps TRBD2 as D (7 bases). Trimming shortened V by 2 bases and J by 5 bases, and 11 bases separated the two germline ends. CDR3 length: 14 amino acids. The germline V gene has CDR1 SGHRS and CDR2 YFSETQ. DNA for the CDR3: TGCGCCAGCAGCTTACGGGGGGCCCACAATGAGCAGTTCTTC. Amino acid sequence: CASSLRGAHNEQFF.

CDR3 sequence reads: CASSLALNDRGLLGYTF. For the CDR3, the DNA is TGTGCCAGCAGCTTAGCGCTAAACGACAGGGGATTGCTGGGCTACACCTTC. The chain joins TRBV11-1 to TRBJ1-2, with 8 bases that match TRBD1. V gave up 0 bases and J gave up 8 bases; unmatched junction bases: 14. Germline V CDR1 and CDR2: SGHAT, FQDESV (reference sequence). CDR3 size: 17 residues.

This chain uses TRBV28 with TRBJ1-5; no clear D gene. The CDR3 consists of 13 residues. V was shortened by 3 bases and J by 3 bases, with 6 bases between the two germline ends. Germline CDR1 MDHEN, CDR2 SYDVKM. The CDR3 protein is CASSLGPNQPQHF. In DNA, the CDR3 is TGTGCCAGCAGTTTGGGTCCCAATCAGCCCCAGCATTTT.

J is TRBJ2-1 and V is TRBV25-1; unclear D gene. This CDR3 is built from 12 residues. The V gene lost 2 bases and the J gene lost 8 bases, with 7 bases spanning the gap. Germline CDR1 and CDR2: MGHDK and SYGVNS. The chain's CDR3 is CASSEPRDEQFF. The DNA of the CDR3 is TGTGCCAGCAGTGAACCCCGTGATGAGCAGTTCTTC.

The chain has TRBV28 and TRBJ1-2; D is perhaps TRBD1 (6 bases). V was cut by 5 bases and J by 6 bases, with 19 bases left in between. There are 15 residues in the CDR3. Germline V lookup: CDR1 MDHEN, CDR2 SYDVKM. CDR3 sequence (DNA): TGTGCCAGCAGTGTCTTATTGGGACATTTGGATGGCTACACCTTC. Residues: CASSVLLGHLDGYTF.

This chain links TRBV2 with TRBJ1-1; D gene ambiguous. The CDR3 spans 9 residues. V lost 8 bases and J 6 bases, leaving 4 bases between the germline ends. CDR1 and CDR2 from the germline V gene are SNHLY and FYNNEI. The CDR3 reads CASAAEAFF. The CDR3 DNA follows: TGTGCCAGCGCCGCTGAAGCTTTCTTT. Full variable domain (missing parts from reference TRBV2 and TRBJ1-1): EPEVTQTPSHQVTQMGQEVILRCVPISNHLYFYWYRQILGQKVEFLVSFYNNEISEKSEIFDDQFSVERPDGSNFTLKIRSTKLEDSAMYFCASAAEAFFGQGTRLTVV.

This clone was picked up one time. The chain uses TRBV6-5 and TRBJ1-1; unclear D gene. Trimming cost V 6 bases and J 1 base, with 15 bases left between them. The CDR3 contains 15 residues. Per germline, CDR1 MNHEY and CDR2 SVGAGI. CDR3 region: CASRRPQPPNTEAFF. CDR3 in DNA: TGTGCCAGCAGGAGACCGCAGCCTCCGAACACTGAAGCTTTCTTT.

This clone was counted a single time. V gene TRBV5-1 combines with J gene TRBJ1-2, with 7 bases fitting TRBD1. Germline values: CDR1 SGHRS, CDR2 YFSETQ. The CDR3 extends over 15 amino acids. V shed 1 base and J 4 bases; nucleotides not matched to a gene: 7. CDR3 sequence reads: CASSLTLRDSYGYTF. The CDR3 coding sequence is TGCGCCAGCAGCTTGACTCTCCGGGACAGCTATGGCTACACCTTC.

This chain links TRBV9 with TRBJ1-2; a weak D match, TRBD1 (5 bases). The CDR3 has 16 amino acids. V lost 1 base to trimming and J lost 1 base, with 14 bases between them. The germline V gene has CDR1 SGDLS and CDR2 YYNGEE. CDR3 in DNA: TGTGCCAGCAGCGTAAACAGGCTGGAGATTAACTATGGCTACACCTTC. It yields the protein CASSVNRLEINYGYTF.

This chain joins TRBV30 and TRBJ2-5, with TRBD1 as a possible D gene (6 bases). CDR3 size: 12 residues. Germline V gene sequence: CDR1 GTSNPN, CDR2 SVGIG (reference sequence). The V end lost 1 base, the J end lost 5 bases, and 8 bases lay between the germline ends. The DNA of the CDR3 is TGTGCCTGGAGTGGACAGGTTGAGACCCAGTACTTC. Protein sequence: CAWSGQVETQYF.